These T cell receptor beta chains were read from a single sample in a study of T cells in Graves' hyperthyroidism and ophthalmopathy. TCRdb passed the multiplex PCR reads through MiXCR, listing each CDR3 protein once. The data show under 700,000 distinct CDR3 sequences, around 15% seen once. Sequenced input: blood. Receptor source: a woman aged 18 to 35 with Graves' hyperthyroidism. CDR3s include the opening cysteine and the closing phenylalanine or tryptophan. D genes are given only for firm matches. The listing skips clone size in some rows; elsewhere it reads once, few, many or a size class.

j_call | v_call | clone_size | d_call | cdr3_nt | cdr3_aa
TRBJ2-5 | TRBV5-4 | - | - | TGTGCCAGCAGCGCCGGGAGTCTCCAAGAGACCCAGTACTTC | CASSAGSLQETQYF
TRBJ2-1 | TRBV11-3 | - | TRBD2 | TGTGCCAGCAGCTCCGGGAGGGGATCCGATGAGCAGTTCTTC | CASSSGRGSDEQFF
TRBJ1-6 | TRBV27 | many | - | TGTGCCAGCAGTTTAGAGCTTGCTTCACCCCTCCACTTT | CASSLELASPLHF
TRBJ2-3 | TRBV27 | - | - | TGTGCCAGCAGAGATGGGACTTTCATCAACCTAGCTACGCAGTATTTT | CASRDGTFINLATQYF
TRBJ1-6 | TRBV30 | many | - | TGTGCCTGGCTGAAAAAGAGCTCCTATAATTCACCCCTCCACTTT | CAWLKKSSYNSPLHF
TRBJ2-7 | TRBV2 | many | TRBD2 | TGTGCCAGCAAAAGCGGGAGGGCCGGTTCGGGGGAGCAGTACTTC | CASKSGRAGSGEQYF
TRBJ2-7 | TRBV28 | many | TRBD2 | TGTGCCAGCAGTCGACTCTTCAGCGGGAGGGCCGGGTACGAGCAGTACTTC | CASSRLFSGRAGYEQYF
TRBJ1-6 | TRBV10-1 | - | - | TGCGCCAGCAGTGAGAAGGGGCCCCCCCTCCACTTT | CASSEKGPPLHF
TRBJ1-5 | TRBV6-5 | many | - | TGTGCCAGCAGTTACTCGTTAGGGTTAGGCAATCAGCCCCAGCATTTT | CASSYSLGLGNQPQHF
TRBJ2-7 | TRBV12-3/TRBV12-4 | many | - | TGTGCCAGCAGTCCAAGGGGCAGGGGCGAGCAGTACTTC | CASSPRGRGEQYF
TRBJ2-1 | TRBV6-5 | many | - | TGTGCCAGCAGTTACTCAGTGGCTAGCGATGAGCAGTTCTTC | CASSYSVASDEQFF
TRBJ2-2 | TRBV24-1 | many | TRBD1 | TGTGCCACCAGTGACCCGGACAGGGAGACCGGGGAGCTGTTTTTT | CATSDPDRETGELFF
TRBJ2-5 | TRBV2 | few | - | TGTGCCACCACGTTTAGCGAACAAGAGACCCAGTACTTC | CATTFSEQETQYF
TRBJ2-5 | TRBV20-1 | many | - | TGCAGTGCTAGCGGGGTGGGGGCCCAAGAGACCCAGTACTTC | CSASGVGAQETQYF
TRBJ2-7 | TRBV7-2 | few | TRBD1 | TGTGCCAGCAGCTTTTCGGACAGGGACTACGAGCAGTACTTC | CASSFSDRDYEQYF
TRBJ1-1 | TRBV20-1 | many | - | TGCAGTGCTAGAGATGCCACTGAAGCTTTCTTT | CSARDATEAFF
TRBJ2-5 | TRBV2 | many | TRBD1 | TGTGCCAGCAGCCCTCCCGGGACAGGTTCAGAGTACTTC | CASSPPGTGSEYF
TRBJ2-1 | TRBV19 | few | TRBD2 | TGTGCCAGTAGTGCGGAACCGGGACTAGCGGCCAACAATGAGCAGTTCTTC | CASSAEPGLAANNEQFF
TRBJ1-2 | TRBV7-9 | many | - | TGTGCCAGCAGCCCTCAGGGAGCGCGTGGCTACACCTTC | CASSPQGARGYTF
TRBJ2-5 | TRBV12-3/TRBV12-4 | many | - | TGTGCCAGCAGCTCCAGGGAGACCCAGTACTTC | CASSSRETQYF
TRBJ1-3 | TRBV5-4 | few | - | TGTGCCAGCAGCTGGAAATTGGGCAGGGATCGCTCTGGAAACACCATATATTTT | CASSWKLGRDRSGNTIYF
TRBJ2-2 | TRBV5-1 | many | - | TGCGCCAGCAGAAGACAGGAAGGCGGGGAGCTGTTTTTT | CASRRQEGGELFF
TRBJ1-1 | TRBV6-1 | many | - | TGTGCCAGCGCGGGGGGCGGGAACACTGAAGCTTTCTTT | CASAGGGNTEAFF